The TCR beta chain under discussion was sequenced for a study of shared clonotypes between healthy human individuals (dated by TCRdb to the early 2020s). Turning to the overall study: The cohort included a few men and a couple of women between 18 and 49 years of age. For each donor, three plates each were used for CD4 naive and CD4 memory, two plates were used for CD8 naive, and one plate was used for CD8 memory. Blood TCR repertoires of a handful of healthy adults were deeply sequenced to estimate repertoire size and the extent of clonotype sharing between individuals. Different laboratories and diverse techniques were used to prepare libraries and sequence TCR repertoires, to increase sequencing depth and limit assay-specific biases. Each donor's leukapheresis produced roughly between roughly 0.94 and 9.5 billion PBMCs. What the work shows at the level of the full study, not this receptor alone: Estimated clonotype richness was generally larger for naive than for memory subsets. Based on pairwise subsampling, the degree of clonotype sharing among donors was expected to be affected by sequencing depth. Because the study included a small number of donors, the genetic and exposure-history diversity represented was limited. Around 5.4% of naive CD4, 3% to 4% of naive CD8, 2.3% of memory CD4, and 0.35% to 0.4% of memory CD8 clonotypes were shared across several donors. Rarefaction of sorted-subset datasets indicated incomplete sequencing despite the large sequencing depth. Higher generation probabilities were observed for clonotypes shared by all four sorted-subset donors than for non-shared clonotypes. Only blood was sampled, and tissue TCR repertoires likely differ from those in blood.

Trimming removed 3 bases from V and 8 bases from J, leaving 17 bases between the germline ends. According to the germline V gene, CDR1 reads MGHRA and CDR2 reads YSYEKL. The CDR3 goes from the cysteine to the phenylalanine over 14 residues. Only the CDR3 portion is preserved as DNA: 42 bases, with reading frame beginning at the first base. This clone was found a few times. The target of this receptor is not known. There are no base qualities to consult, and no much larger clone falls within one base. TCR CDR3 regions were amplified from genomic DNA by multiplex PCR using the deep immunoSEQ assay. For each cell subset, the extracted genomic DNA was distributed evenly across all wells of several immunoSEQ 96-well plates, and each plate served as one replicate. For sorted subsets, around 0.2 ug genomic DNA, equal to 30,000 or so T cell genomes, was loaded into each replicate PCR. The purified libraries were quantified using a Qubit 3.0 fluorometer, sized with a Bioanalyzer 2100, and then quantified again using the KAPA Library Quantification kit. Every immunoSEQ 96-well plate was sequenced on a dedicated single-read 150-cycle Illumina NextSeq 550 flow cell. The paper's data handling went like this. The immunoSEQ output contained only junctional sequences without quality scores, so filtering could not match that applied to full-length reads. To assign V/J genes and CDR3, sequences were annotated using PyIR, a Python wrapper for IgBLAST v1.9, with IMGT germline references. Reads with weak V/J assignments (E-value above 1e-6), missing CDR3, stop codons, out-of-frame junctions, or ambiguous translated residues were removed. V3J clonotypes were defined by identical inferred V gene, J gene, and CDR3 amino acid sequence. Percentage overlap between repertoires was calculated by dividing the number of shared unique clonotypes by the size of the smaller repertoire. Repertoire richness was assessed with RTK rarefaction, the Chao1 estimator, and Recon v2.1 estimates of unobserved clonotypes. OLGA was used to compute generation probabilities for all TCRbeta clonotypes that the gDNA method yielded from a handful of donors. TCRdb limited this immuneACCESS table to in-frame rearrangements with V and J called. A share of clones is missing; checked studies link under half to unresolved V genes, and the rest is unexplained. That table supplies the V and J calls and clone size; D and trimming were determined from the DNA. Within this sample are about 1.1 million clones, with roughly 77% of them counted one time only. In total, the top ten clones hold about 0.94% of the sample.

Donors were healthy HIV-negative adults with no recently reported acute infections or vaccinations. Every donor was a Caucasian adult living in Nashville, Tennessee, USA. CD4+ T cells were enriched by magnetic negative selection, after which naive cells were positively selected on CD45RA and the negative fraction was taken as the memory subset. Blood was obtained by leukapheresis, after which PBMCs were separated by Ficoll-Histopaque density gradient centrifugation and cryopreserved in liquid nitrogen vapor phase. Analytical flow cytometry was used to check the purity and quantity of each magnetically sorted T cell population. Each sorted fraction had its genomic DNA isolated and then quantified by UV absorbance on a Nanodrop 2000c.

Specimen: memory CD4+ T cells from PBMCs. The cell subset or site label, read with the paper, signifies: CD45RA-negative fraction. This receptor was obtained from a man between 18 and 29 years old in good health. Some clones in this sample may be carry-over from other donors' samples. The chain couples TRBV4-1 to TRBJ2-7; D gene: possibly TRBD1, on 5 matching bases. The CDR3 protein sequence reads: CASSQEGAPAKQYF. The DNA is TGCGCCAGCAGCCAGGAAGGGGCCCCGGCGAAGCAGTACTTC.